Below are 12 T cell receptor beta chains sequenced from a single sample in a study of blood T cells in healthy people across ages. The second PCR ran roughly 7 to 12 cycles with a sample-barcoded 5' primer and J-beta primers. Using its own MiXCR run on the 5' RACE reads, TCRdb lists one record per CDR3 protein. The sample has hundreds of thousands of distinct CDR3 sequences, 44% seen once. The sample taken for sequencing was blood. The receptors originated from a man aged 60 to 69 in good health.

This clonotype was counted between two and nine times. The chain combines TRBV27 with TRBJ2-6, with D uncertain. CDR1 and CDR2 (germline): MNHEY, SMNVEV (reference sequence). There are 15 residues in the CDR3. V gave up 7 bases and J gave up 2 bases, with 12 bases separating them. CDR3 nucleotide sequence: TGTGCCAGCACGAATAATTTACCTGGGGCCAACGTCCTGACTTTC. This sequence encodes CASTNNLPGANVLTF.

This clonotype turned up a few times. This chain joins TRBV10-2 and TRBJ2-7; D is ambiguous. The germline V gene has CDR1 WSHSY and CDR2 SAAADI. The ends were cut back, 3 bases at V and 4 bases at J, with 13 bases in the middle. The CDR3 has 14 amino acids. For the CDR3, the DNA is TGCGCCAGCAGTGATCCCGACATGAGATACGAGCAGTACTTC. This sequence encodes CASSDPDMRYEQYF.

A word on this clonotype: A much larger clone lies a single base off, so this may be a read error. This chain links TRBV12-3 or TRBV12-4 with TRBJ1-2, with D perhaps TRBD1 (5 bases). The CDR3 is made up of 15 amino acids. The CDR3 DNA follows: TGTGCCAGCACCCTTGGGGGAACAGGTGACTATGGCTACATCTTC. Its translation: CASTLGGTGDYGYIF.

V gene TRBV18 combines with J gene TRBJ1-5, with a possible D match to TRBD1 (6 bases). V lost 4 bases and J lost 6, with 16 bases in between. The CDR3 runs to 15 residues. Germline V gene lookup returns CDR1 KGHSH and CDR2 LQKENI. In DNA form, the CDR3 reads TGTGCCAGCTCACGGCAGGGGCTAAATATTCAGCCCCAGCATTTT. Translated: CASSRQGLNIQPQHF.

This clonotype was recorded only once. The rearrangement uses TRBV7-2 and TRBJ2-2, with 9 bases identical to TRBD2. Trimming took 4 bases from V and 7 from J; bases not matched to a gene: 4. CDR3 length: 14 amino acids. Germline values: CDR1 SGHTA, CDR2 FQGNSA. The CDR3 DNA sequence: TGTGCCAGCAGCTCGCAGACTAGCGGCGGGGAGCTGTTTTTT. This gives the protein CASSSQTSGGELFF. Looking up the rest from reference TRBV7-2 and TRBJ2-2 gives the full variable domain: GAGVSQSPSNKVTEKGKDVELRCDPISGHTALYWYRQSLGQGLEFLIYFQGNSAPDKSGLPSDRFSAERTGGSVSTLTIQRTQQEDSAVYLCASSSQTSGGELFFGEGSRLTVL.

This clonotype appeared many times. The chain uses TRBV29-1 and TRBJ1-2; TRBD1 agrees at 7 bases. The J segment lost 4 bases and the V segment lost 4 bases, leaving 15 bases of the junction unmatched. The CDR3 is 16 residues long. Germline V gene data show CDR1 as SQVTM and CDR2 as ANQGSEA. CDR3 nucleotides: TGCAGCGTTGGGGCCCGGGGGCAGGGGGACATCTATGGCTACACCTTC. This gives the protein CSVGARGQGDIYGYTF.

About this clonotype: The junction shows a germline mismatch at one end, possibly a read error. The chain employs TRBV28 and TRBJ1-1, with 7 bases aligning to TRBD1. The CDR3 extends over 15 amino acids. CDR1 is MDHEN and CDR2 is SYDVKM in the germline V gene. DNA of the CDR3: TGTGTCAGCAGTCTACAGGGGTATTTGAACACTGAAGCTTTCTTT. Translating gives CVSSLQGYLNTEAFF.

This clonotype has only a few counts. The rearrangement links TRBV7-2 to TRBJ2-5, with TRBD1 matching over 7 bases. With 5 bases clipped from V and 1 base from J, the junction kept 7 bases outside the gene matches. The CDR3 is 15 residues long. The germline CDR1 and CDR2 sequences are SGHTA and FQGNSA. CDR3 region: CASSHTGVTQETQYF. The CDR3, as DNA: TGTGCCAGCAGCCATACAGGGGTGACCCAAGAGACCCAGTACTTC. The full variable domain, completed using reference TRBV7-2 and TRBJ2-5, is GAGVSQSPSNKVTEKGKDVELRCDPISGHTALYWYRQSLGQGLEFLIYFQGNSAPDKSGLPSDRFSAERTGGSVSTLTIQRTQQEDSAVYLCASSHTGVTQETQYFGPGTRLLVL.

The table lists this clonotype with a few counts. This sequence joins TRBV12-3 or TRBV12-4 and TRBJ1-2; D remains ambiguous. This CDR3 has 13 amino acids. V lost 2 bases, J lost 5 bases, and 9 bases lay in between. The CDR3 loop is CASSLLTRYGYTF. The CDR3 coding sequence is TGTGCCAGCAGTTTACTAACCCGTTATGGCTACACCTTC.

This clonotype was counted a few times. The V call is TRBV25-1, the J call TRBJ2-3; perhaps TRBD2 as D (6 bases). Trimming shortened V by 3 bases and J by 11 bases, and 18 bases separated the two germline ends. CDR3 length equals 14 residues. The germline V gene has CDR1 MGHDK and CDR2 SYGVNS. In DNA form, the CDR3 reads TGTGCCAGCAGTGACCCTAGGAGGGTACAAGTGCAGTATTTT. Its protein product is CASSDPRRVQVQYF. Full variable domain (missing parts from reference TRBV25-1 and TRBJ2-3): EADIYQTPRYLVIGTGKKITLECSQTMGHDKMYWYQQDPGMELHLIHYSYGVNSTEKGDLSSESTVSRIRTEHFPLTLESARPSHTSQYLCASSDPRRVQVQYFGPGTRLTVL.

Of note for this clonotype: At one boundary the junction diverges from the germline segment, which might be a read error. The rearrangement links TRBV25-1 to TRBJ2-4; the D is unclear. From germline, CDR1 is MGHDK and CDR2 SYGVNS. The CDR3 is 16 amino acids. CDR3 coding DNA: TGTGCCGGCAGTCCTTCCGAAATCCTAGCCAAAAACATTCAGTACTTC. Translation: CAGSPSEILAKNIQYF. The full variable domain, completed using reference TRBV25-1 and TRBJ2-4, is EADIYQTPRYLVIGTGKKITLECSQTMGHDKMYWYQQDPGMELHLIHYSYGVNSTEKGDLSSESTVSRIRTEHFPLTLESARPSHTSQYLCAGSPSEILAKNIQYFGAGTRLSVL.

This clonotype was observed a handful of times. J is TRBJ1-1 and V is TRBV20-1, with 11 bases matching TRBD1. Germline loops: CDR1 DFQATT, CDR2 SNEGSKA (reference sequence). After removal of 5 bases from V and 10 bases from J, the junction contained 12 bases not matched to a gene. CDR3 size: 14 residues. The CDR3 region has the DNA TGCAGTGCTGCGACCGGGACAGGGGGTCTGGGAGCTTTCTTT. Encoded protein: CSAATGTGGLGAFF.